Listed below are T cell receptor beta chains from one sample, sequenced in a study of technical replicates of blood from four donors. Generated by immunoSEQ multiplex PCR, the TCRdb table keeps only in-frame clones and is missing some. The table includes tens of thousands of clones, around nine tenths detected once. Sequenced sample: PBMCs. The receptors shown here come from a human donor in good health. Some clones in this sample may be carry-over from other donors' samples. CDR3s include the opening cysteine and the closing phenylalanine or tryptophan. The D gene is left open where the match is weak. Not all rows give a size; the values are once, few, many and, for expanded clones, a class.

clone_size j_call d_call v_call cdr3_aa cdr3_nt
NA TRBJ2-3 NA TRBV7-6 CASRGGLTSTDTQYF TGTGCCAGCAGGGGCGGACTAACTAGCACAGATACGCAGTATTTT
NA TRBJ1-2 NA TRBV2 CASSIRGLGYTF TGTGCCAGCAGCATCAGGGGCCTGGGCTACACCTTC
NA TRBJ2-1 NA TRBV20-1 CSAIVAEQFF TGCAGTGCCATCGTAGCTGAGCAGTTCTTC
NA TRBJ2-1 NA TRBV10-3 CATRGWTGGGNEQFF TGTGCCACCAGGGGTTGGACGGGAGGCGGGAATGAGCAGTTCTTC
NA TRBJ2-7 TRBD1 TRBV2 CASSVTGGGEQYF TGTGCCAGCAGTGTGACAGGGGGAGGCGAGCAGTACTTC
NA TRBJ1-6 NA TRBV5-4 CASSLGGRGSPLHF TGTGCCAGCAGCTTGGGGGGGCGGGGGTCACCCCTCCACTTT
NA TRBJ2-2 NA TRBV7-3 CASSNFTGELFF TGTGCCAGCTCCAACTTCACCGGGGAGCTGTTTTTT
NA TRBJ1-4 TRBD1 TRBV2 CASSPDRGLEKLFF TGTGCCAGCAGTCCGGACAGGGGACTAGAAAAACTGTTTTTT
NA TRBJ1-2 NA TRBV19 CASNGQRGYGYTF TGTGCCAGTAATGGGCAACGGGGCTATGGCTACACCTTC
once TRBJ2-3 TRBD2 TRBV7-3 CASSSGTSGSTDTQYF TGTGCCAGCAGCTCCGGGACTAGCGGGAGCACAGATACGCAGTATTTT
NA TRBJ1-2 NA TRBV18 CASSQTGSGPYGYTF TGTGCCAGTTCCCAGACGGGGTCGGGTCCCTATGGCTACACCTTC
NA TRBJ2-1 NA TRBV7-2 CASSARGGSYNEQFF TGTGCCAGCAGCGCAAGAGGGGGCTCCTACAATGAGCAGTTCTTC
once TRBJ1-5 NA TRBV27 CASASGVGNQPQHF TGTGCCAGCGCCTCCGGGGTCGGCAATCAGCCCCAGCATTTT
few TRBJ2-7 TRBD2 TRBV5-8 CASSLGLAGVYEQYF TGTGCCAGCAGCTTGGGCTTAGCGGGAGTCTACGAGCAGTACTTC
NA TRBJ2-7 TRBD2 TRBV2 CASSPPTSGTTYEQYF TGTGCCAGCAGTCCCCCAACTAGCGGGACTACCTACGAGCAGTACTTC
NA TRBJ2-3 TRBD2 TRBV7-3 CASSGGGSTDTQYF TGTGCCAGCAGCGGGGGGGGGAGCACAGATACGCAGTATTTT
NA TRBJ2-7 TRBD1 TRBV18 CASSPWGQGYEQYF TGTGCCAGCTCACCATGGGGACAGGGCTACGAGCAGTACTTC
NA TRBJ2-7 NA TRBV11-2 CASSLVRDGKYEQYF TGTGCCAGCAGCTTAGTGCGGGACGGCAAATACGAGCAGTACTTC
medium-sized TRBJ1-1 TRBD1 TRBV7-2 CASSLRGQIEAFF TGTGCCAGCAGCCTTAGGGGACAGATTGAAGCTTTCTTT
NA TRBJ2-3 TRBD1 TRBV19 CASSPDRGTDTQYF TGTGCCAGTAGTCCAGACAGGGGCACAGATACGCAGTATTTT
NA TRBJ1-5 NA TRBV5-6 CASNQWRQPQHF TGTGCCAGCAACCAGTGGAGGCAGCCCCAGCATTTT
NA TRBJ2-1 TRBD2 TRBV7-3 CASSLNGKRGGPYNEQFF TGTGCCAGCAGCTTAAATGGGAAACGGGGGGGACCCTACAATGAGCAGTTCTTC
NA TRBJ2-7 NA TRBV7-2 CASSFGEREIYEQYF TGTGCCAGCAGCTTTGGAGAGAGGGAAATCTACGAGCAGTACTTC
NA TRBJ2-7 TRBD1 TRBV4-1 CASSQGPGTGVYEQYF TGCGCCAGCAGCCAAGGGCCTGGGACAGGCGTATACGAGCAGTACTTC
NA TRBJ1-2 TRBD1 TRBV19 CASRGQGNDYGYTF TGTGCCAGTCGCGGACAGGGGAACGACTATGGCTACACCTTC
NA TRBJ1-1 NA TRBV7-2 CASSPDGGLEAFF TGTGCCAGCAGCCCAGACGGGGGGCTTGAAGCTTTCTTT
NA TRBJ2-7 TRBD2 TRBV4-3 CASSRRPAGVDEQYF TGCGCCAGCAGCCGCAGGCCAGCGGGAGTGGACGAGCAGTACTTC
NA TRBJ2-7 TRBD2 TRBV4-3 CASSPRTSGGLEQYF TGCGCCAGCAGCCCCCGGACTAGCGGTGGCTTGGAGCAGTACTTC
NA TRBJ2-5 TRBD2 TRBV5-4 CASSLALTSGGLGTQYF TGTGCCAGCAGCTTGGCCCTGACTAGCGGGGGACTAGGGACCCAGTACTTC
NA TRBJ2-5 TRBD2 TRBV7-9 CASSLALASGGARKETQYF TGTGCCAGCAGCTTAGCCTTGGCTAGCGGGGGAGCAAGAAAAGAGACCCAGTACTTC
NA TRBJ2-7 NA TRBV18 CASSPRAGDSYEQYF TGTGCCAGCTCACCAAGGGCAGGGGATTCATACGAGCAGTACTTC
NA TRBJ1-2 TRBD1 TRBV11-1 CASSGWPGQGNYGYTF TGTGCCAGCAGCGGGTGGCCGGGACAGGGGAACTATGGCTACACCTTC
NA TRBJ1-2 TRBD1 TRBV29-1 CSVEVFRTGEGLDYGYTF TGCAGCGTTGAAGTTTTCAGGACAGGGGAGGGACTGGACTATGGCTACACCTTC
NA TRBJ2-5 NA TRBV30 CAWAGGLVETQYF TGTGCCTGGGCCGGAGGGCTAGTAGAGACCCAGTACTTC
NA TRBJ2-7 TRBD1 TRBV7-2 CASSFRDREGNEQYF TGTGCCAGCAGCTTCCGGGACAGGGAAGGGAACGAGCAGTACTTC
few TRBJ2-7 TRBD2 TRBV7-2 CASSFAGTSGSYEQYF TGTGCCAGCAGCTTTGCGGGGACTAGCGGGAGCTACGAGCAGTACTTC
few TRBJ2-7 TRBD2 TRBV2 CASSLGTSGRKEQYF TGTGCCAGCAGTTTAGGGACTAGCGGGAGAAAAGAGCAGTACTTC
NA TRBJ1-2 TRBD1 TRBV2 CASSAVGQGDGYTF TGTGCCAGCAGTGCGGTGGGACAGGGGGATGGCTACACCTTC
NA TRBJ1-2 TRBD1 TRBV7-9 CASSLYKGTGGKVGYTF TGTGCCAGCAGCTTATACAAGGGGACAGGGGGCAAGGTTGGCTACACCTTC
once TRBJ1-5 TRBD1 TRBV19 CASSRRQGAQPQHF TGTGCCAGTAGTAGACGACAGGGGGCCCAGCCCCAGCATTTT
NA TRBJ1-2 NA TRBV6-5 CASSYSYDLVRYGYTF TGTGCCAGCAGTTACTCATACGATCTAGTTCGTTATGGCTACACCTTC
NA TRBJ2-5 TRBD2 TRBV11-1 CASSLVSRVAGIQETQYF TGTGCCAGCAGCTTAGTATCAAGGGTAGCGGGGATACAAGAGACCCAGTACTTC
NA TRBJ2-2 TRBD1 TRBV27 CASRRRDRNTGELFF TGTGCCAGCAGGCGCCGGGACAGAAACACCGGGGAGCTGTTTTTT
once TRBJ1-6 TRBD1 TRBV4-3 CASSQEPGTGGYHSPLHF TGCGCCAGCAGCCAAGAGCCCGGGACAGGGGGATACCATTCACCCCTCCACTTT
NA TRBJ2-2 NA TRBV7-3 CASSLMGGTGELFF TGTGCCAGCAGCTTGATGGGGGGCACCGGGGAGCTGTTTTTT
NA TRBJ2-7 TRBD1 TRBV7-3 CASSPTGGGSEQYF TGTGCCAGCAGCCCGACAGGGGGCGGAAGCGAGCAGTACTTC
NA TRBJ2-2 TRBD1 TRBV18 CASSPTTGTNTGELFF TGTGCCAGCTCACCAACGACAGGGACGAACACCGGGGAGCTGTTTTTT
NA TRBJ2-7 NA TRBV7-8 CASSPWTNTYEQYF TGTGCCAGCAGCCCCTGGACAAATACCTACGAGCAGTACTTC
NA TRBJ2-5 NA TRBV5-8 CASSLLPGQTHKETQYF TGTGCCAGCAGCTTGTTGCCAGGACAAACGCATAAAGAGACCCAGTACTTC
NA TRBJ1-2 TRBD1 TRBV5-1 CASSPSPGQGEYGYTF TGCGCCAGCAGCCCAAGCCCGGGACAGGGGGAATATGGCTACACCTTC
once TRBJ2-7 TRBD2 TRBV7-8 CASTESSGIENEQYF TGTGCCAGCACCGAAAGTAGCGGGATAGAGAACGAGCAGTACTTC
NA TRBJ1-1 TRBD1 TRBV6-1 CASRFTGTGVPEAFF TGTGCCAGCAGATTCACCGGGACAGGGGTCCCTGAAGCTTTCTTT
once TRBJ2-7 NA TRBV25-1 CASSKDLSGEQYF TGTGCCAGCAGCAAAGACTTGAGCGGCGAGCAGTACTTC
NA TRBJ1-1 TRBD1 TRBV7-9 CASRLIQGEGTEAFF TGTGCCAGCAGGCTCATACAGGGGGAAGGGACTGAAGCTTTCTTT
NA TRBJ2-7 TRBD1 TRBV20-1 CSAYAGGEQYF TGCAGTGCTTATGCAGGGGGCGAGCAGTACTTC
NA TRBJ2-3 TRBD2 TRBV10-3 CATTSGERIDTQYF TGTGCCACAACAAGCGGGGAGAGGATAGATACGCAGTATTTT
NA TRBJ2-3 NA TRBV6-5 CASSYRGLYTDTQYF TGTGCCAGCAGTTACCGAGGACTGTACACAGATACGCAGTATTTT
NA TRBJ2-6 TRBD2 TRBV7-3 CASRLAGTSGILSNVLTF TGTGCCAGCAGATTAGCCGGGACTAGCGGGATTCTATCCAACGTCCTGACTTTC
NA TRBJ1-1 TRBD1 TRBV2 CASIRDRNTEAFF TGTGCCAGCATCAGGGACAGGAACACTGAAGCTTTCTTT
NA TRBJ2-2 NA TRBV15 CATRSAATTGELFF TGTGCCACGCGTTCGGCGGCAACCACCGGGGAGCTGTTTTTT